This is a list of T cell receptor beta chains from one sample in a study of blood T cell repertoires in COVID-19. Some clones are missing from TCRdb's copy, which holds only in-frame ones; the method was immunoSEQ multiplex PCR. Of a few hundred thousand clones in the sample, about 89% were seen once. The specimen was peripheral blood. The receptors derive from a woman aged 60-70 years with acute or convalescent COVID-19. CDR3s include the opening cysteine and the closing phenylalanine or tryptophan.

j_call v_call cdr3_aa
TRBJ1-1 TRBV29-1 CSVFRGLGTEAFF
TRBJ2-1 TRBV19 CASSIAGGPRNEQFF
TRBJ1-2 TRBV18 CASSLYITGQEGNYGYTF
TRBJ1-4 TRBV2 CASNQRGGRVKLFF
TRBJ1-6 TRBV6-2/TRBV6-3 CASSFRGSYNSPLHF
TRBJ2-1 TRBV19 CASSIDLLTGGVNEQFF
TRBJ1-2 TRBV12-3/TRBV12-4 CASRSGGEGYTF
TRBJ2-7 TRBV5-6 CASSLWQSYEQYF
TRBJ1-6 TRBV7-2 CASSSWDRGPQGSPLHF
TRBJ1-1 TRBV2 CASSRLVNTEAFF
TRBJ1-2 TRBV19 CASSMGSNYGYTF
TRBJ1-6 TRBV2 CASLYTNNSPLHF
TRBJ1-1 TRBV18 CASSPQEDTEAFF
TRBJ1-2 TRBV6-5 CASSLQGALARGYTF
TRBJ2-7 TRBV28 CASSSASGSLDEQYF
TRBJ2-7 TRBV6-2/TRBV6-3 CASSPRGQGFSYEQYF
TRBJ1-5 TRBV18 CASSRTDGILGNQPQHF
TRBJ1-2 TRBV20-1 CSVPGNGYTF
TRBJ2-7 TRBV10-3 CAIRPGQNYEQYF
TRBJ2-7 TRBV9 CASSPDGLYEQYF
TRBJ2-1 TRBV2 CASRGGGPYNEQFF
TRBJ2-1 TRBV7-2 CASSLRTGLMTYNEQFF
TRBJ2-7 TRBV9 CASSVDPPGALTYEQYF
TRBJ1-4 TRBV24-1 CATSEWEQGATNEKLFF
TRBJ1-6 TRBV4-1 CASSQTRGPGNSPLHF
TRBJ2-1 TRBV6-5 CASSSLRASGRNEQFF
TRBJ1-5 TRBV5-4 CASSITGGSNQPQHF
TRBJ1-1 TRBV2 CASSRDRGAFF
TRBJ2-1 TRBV14 CASSPYTSGGNEQFF
TRBJ2-1 TRBV7-3 CASSLSGNEQFF
TRBJ1-6 TRBV5-8 CASSLSLLSGSPLHF
TRBJ2-5 TRBV28 CASSGTGETIQETQYF
TRBJ2-1 TRBV7-2 CASSLVSLRSSRDRPEQFF
TRBJ2-2 TRBV10-3 CAFRPGTGDTGELFF
TRBJ2-7 TRBV7-3 CASSRGSGLYEQYF
TRBJ1-5 TRBV30 CAWSPIGGGRDQPQHF
TRBJ2-7 TRBV2 CASGPGTSGPRDEQYF
TRBJ1-5 TRBV4-1 CASSPGQGAIQPQHF
TRBJ1-1 TRBV25-1 CASSESGRGGTEAFF
TRBJ1-6 TRBV7-8 CASSRWSSPLHF
TRBJ1-4 TRBV5-6 CASSPQTGSNEKLFF
TRBJ1-5 TRBV2 CASSPDKSNQPQHF
TRBJ2-3 TRBV6-2/TRBV6-3 CASSWSMKRDTQYF
TRBJ1-2 TRBV19 CASRGQGVYGYTF
TRBJ2-7 TRBV28 CASGPTGGNYEQYF
TRBJ2-2 TRBV21-1 CASRRTSGRKTGELFF